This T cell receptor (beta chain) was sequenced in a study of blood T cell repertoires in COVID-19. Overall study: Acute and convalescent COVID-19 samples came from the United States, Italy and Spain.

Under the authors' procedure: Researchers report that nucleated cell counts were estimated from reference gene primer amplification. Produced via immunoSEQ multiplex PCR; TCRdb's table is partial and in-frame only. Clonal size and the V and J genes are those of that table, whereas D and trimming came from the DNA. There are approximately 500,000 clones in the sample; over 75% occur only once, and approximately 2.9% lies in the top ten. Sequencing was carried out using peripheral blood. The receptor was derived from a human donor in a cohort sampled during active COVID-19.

CDR3: CASSTTGMAEKLFF. For the CDR3, the DNA is TGTGCCAGCAGCACGACAGGGATGGCAGAAAAACTGTTTTTT. This chain links TRBV5-6 with TRBJ1-4; TRBD1 aligns across 7 bases. CDR3 length equals 14 residues. Unmatched junction bases numbered 8, after V lost 4 bases and J lost 8 bases. The V gene's germline CDR1 is SGHDT and CDR2 YYEEEE.